A selection of T cell receptor beta chains follows, all from one sample in a study of spatial heterogeneity in lung cancer. From the 5' RACE reads, TCRdb called clonotypes with MiXCR, one entry per CDR3 protein. This sample has about 120,000 distinct CDR3 sequences, with 12% found just once. Specimen: PBMCs, collected at follow-up. Receptors were obtained from a male donor with early-stage non-small cell lung cancer. Each CDR3 is given with its conserved first and last residue. Each record gives: V gene, clone size, D gene, J gene, CDR3 protein, CDR3 DNA. D genes are given only for firm matches. Clone sizes are given selectively: once, few, many, or a class where the clone is expanded.

v_call: TRBV11-2; clone_size: many; d_call: TRBD1; j_call: TRBJ2-7; cdr3_aa: CASSSLRTDRGVTYEQYF; cdr3_nt: TGTGCCAGCAGCTCACTACGGACGGACAGGGGGGTGACCTACGAGCAGTACTTC
v_call: TRBV7-2; clone_size: many; d_call: .; j_call: TRBJ1-4; cdr3_aa: CASKHSTNEKLFF; cdr3_nt: TGTGCCAGCAAGCACAGCACTAATGAAAAACTGTTTTTT
v_call: TRBV27; clone_size: few; d_call: .; j_call: TRBJ2-7; cdr3_aa: CASTPVGLTHEQYF; cdr3_nt: TGTGCCAGCACCCCGGTGGGGTTGACGCACGAGCAGTACTTC
v_call: TRBV7-2; clone_size: .; d_call: .; j_call: TRBJ2-5; cdr3_aa: CASSSQRGARETQYF; cdr3_nt: TGTGCCAGCAGTTCCCAGAGGGGGGCCCGGGAGACCCAGTACTTC
v_call: TRBV3-1; clone_size: many; d_call: .; j_call: TRBJ2-5; cdr3_aa: CASSQVSETQYF; cdr3_nt: TGTGCCAGCAGCCAAGTCTCGGAGACCCAGTACTTC
v_call: TRBV10-3; clone_size: many; d_call: .; j_call: TRBJ2-3; cdr3_aa: CAIRSNEDTQYF; cdr3_nt: TGTGCCATCAGATCCAACGAAGATACGCAGTATTTT
v_call: TRBV2; clone_size: few; d_call: .; j_call: TRBJ1-5; cdr3_aa: CASRTGPRNQPQHF; cdr3_nt: TGTGCCAGCAGAACAGGGCCCCGCAATCAGCCCCAGCATTTT
v_call: TRBV29-1; clone_size: few; d_call: .; j_call: TRBJ2-1; cdr3_aa: CSVHNRDASYNEQFF; cdr3_nt: TGCAGCGTGCATAACAGGGACGCCTCCTACAATGAGCAGTTCTTC
v_call: TRBV7-3; clone_size: once; d_call: .; j_call: TRBJ2-3; cdr3_aa: CASSQGGPDTQYF; cdr3_nt: TGTGCCAGCAGTCAGGGGGGACCAGATACGCAGTATTTT
v_call: TRBV9; clone_size: .; d_call: .; j_call: TRBJ2-1; cdr3_aa: CASSAIEDRPNEQFF; cdr3_nt: TGTGCCAGCAGCGCCATAGAGGACAGACCAAATGAGCAGTTCTTC
v_call: TRBV7-8; clone_size: few; d_call: .; j_call: TRBJ1-6; cdr3_aa: CASSLVETDNSPLHF; cdr3_nt: TGTGCCAGCAGCTTAGTGGAGACAGATAATTCACCCCTCCACTTT
v_call: TRBV6-6; clone_size: .; d_call: .; j_call: TRBJ1-5; cdr3_aa: CASIQSARGLGGNQPQHF; cdr3_nt: TGTGCCAGCATCCAGTCCGCCAGGGGACTGGGAGGCAATCAGCCCCAGCATTTT
v_call: TRBV6-6; clone_size: .; d_call: .; j_call: TRBJ2-7; cdr3_aa: CASSSLGFEQYF; cdr3_nt: TGTGCCAGCAGTTCGCTTGGTTTTGAGCAGTACTTC
v_call: TRBV4-3; clone_size: .; d_call: TRBD1; j_call: TRBJ1-1; cdr3_aa: CASSQKGTGGTEAFF; cdr3_nt: TGCGCCAGCAGCCAAAAGGGGACAGGGGGCACTGAAGCTTTCTTT